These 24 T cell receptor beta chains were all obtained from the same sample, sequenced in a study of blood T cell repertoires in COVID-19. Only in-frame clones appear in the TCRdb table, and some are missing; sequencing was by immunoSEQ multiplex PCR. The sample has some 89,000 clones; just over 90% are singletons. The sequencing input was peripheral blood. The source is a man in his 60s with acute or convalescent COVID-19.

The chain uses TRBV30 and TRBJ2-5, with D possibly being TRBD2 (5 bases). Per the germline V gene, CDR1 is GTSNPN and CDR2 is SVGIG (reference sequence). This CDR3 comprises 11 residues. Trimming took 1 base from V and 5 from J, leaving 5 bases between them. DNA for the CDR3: TGTGCCTGGAGTGGAGGGGAGACCCAGTACTTC. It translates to CAWSGGETQYF.

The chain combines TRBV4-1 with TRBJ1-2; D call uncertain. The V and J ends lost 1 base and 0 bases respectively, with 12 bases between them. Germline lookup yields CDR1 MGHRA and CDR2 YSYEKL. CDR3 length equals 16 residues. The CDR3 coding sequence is TGCGCCAGCAGCCAAGTCTGGGGAGGATCTAACTATGGCTACACCTTC. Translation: CASSQVWGGSNYGYTF.

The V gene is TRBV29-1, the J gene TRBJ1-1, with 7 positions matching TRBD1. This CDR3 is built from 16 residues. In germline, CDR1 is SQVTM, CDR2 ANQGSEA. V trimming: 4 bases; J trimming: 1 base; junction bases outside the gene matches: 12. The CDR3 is CSVVSRQGISNTEAFF. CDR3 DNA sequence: TGCAGCGTTGTCTCCCGACAGGGTATTTCGAACACTGAAGCTTTCTTT.

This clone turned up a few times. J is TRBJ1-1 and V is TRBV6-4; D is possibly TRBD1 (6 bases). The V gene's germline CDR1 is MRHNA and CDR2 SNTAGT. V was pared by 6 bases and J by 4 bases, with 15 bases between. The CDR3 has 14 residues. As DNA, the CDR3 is TGTGCCAGCAGGCCAACCAGGGGAAGCACTGAAGCTTTCTTT. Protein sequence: CASRPTRGSTEAFF.

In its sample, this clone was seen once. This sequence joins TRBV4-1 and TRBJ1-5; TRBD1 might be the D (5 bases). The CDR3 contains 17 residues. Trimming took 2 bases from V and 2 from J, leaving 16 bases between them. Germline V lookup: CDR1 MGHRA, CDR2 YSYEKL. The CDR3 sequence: CASSQPGVGSGNQPQHF. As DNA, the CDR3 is TGCGCCAGCAGCCAACCGGGGGTAGGCTCGGGCAATCAGCCCCAGCATTTT.

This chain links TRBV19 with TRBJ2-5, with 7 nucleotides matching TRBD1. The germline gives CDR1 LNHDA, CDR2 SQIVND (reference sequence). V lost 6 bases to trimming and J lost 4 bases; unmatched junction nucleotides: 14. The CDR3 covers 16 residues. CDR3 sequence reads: CASSQGDEVNPETQYF. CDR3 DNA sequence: TGTGCCAGTAGCCAGGGGGACGAAGTGAACCCAGAGACCCAGTACTTC. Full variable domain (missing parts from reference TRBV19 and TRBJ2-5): DGGITQSPKYLFRKEGQNVTLSCEQNLNHDAMYWYRQDPGQGLRLIYYSQIVNDFQKGDIAEGYSVSREKKESFPLTVTSAQKNPTAFYLCASSQGDEVNPETQYFGPGTRLLVL.

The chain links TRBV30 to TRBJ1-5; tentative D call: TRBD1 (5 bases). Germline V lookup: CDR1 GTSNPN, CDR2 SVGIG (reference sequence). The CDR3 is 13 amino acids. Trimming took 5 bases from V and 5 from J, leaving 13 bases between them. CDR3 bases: TGTGCCTGGGCGACAGAGGCGGATCAGCCCCAGCATTTT. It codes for CAWATEADQPQHF.

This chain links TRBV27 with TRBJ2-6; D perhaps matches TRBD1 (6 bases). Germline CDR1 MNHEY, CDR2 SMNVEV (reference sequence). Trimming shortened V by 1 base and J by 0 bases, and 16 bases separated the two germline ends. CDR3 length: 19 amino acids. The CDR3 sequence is CASSLFSGQRYSGANVLTF. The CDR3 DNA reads TGTGCCAGCAGTTTATTTTCTGGACAGAGGTACTCTGGGGCCAACGTCCTGACTTTC.

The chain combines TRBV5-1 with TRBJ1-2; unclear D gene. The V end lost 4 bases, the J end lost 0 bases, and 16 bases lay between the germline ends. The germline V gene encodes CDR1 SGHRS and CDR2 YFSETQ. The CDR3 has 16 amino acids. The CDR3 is CASSRSGELTNYGYTF. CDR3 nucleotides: TGCGCCAGCAGCAGAAGTGGGGAGCTGACTAACTATGGCTACACCTTC.

For the CDR3, the DNA is TGTGCCAGCAGCCTAGGACAGGCGAACTATGGCTACACCTTC. Translation gives CASSLGQANYGYTF. The rearrangement links TRBV7-2 to TRBJ1-2, with TRBD1 identical over 7 bases. V lost 5 bases and J lost 2; bases outside the gene matches: 5. CDR3 length equals 14 residues. Per germline, CDR1 SGHTA and CDR2 FQGNSA.

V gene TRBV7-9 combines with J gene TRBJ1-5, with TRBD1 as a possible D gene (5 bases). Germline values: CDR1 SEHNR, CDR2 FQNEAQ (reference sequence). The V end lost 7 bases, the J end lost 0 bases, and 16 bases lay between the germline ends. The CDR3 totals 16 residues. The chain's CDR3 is CASTLGTGVSNQPQHF. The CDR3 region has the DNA TGTGCCAGCACCCTCGGCACGGGGGTTAGCAATCAGCCCCAGCATTTT.

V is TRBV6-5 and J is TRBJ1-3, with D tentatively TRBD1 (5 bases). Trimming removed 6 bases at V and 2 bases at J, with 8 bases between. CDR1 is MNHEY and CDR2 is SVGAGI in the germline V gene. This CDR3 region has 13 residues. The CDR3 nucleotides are TGTGCCAGCAGACAGGTCGCTGGAAACACCATATATTTT. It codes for CASRQVAGNTIYF.

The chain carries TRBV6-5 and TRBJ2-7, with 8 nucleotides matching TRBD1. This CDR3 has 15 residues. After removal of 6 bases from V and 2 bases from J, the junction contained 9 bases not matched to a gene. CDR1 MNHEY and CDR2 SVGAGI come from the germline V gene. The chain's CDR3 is CASRGYQTGAYEQYF. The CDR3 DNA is TGTGCCAGCAGGGGGTACCAGACAGGGGCCTACGAGCAGTACTTC.

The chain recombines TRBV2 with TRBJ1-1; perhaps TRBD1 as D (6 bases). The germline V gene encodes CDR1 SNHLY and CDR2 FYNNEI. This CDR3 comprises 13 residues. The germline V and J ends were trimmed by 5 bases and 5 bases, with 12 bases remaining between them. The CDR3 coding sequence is TGTGCCAGCAGTTTCTTCGGACAGACTGAAGCTTTCTTT. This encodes CASSFFGQTEAFF.

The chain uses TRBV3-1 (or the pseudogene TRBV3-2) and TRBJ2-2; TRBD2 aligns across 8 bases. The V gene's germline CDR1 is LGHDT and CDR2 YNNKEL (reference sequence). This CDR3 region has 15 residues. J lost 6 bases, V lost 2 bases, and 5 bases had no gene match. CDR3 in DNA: TGTGCCAGCAGCCAACTTTCGGGGGGGGCCGGGGAGCTGTTTTTT. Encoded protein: CASSQLSGGAGELFF.

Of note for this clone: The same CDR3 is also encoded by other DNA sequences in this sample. The CDR3 DNA is TGCAGTGCTAGCCCAGGCACTGAAGCTTTCTTT. As protein: CSASPGTEAFF. This rearrangement joins TRBV20-1 to TRBJ1-1; D remains unclear. V lost 3 bases to trimming and J lost 4 bases, with 6 bases between them. Germline CDR1 reads DFQATT; CDR2 reads SNEGSKA (reference sequence). CDR3 length equals 11 residues.

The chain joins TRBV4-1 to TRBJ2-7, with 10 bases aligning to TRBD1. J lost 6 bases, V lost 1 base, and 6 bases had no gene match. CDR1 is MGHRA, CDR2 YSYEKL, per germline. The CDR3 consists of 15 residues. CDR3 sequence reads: CASSQALGQGREQYF. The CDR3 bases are TGCGCCAGCAGCCAAGCCCTGGGACAGGGGCGCGAGCAGTACTTC.

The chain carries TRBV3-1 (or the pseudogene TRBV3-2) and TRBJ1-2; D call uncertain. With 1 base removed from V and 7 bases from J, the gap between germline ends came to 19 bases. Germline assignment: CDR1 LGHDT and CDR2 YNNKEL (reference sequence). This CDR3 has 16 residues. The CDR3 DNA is TGTGCCAGCAGCCAAGCCCTTTTTGGAGGGCGCGGTGGCTACACCTTC. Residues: CASSQALFGGRGGYTF.

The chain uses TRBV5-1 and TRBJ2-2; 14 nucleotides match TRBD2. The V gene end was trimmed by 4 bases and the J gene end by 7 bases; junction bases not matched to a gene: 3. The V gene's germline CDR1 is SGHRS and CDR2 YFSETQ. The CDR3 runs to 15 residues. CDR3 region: CASSLGLAGVGELFF. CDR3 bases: TGCGCCAGCAGCCTGGGACTAGCGGGGGTCGGGGAGCTGTTTTTT. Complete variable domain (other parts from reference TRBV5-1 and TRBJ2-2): KAGVTQTPRYLIKTRGQQVTLSCSPISGHRSVSWYQQTPGQGLQFLFEYFSETQRNKGNFPGRFSGRQFSNSRSEMNVSTLELGDSALYLCASSLGLAGVGELFFGEGSRLTVL.

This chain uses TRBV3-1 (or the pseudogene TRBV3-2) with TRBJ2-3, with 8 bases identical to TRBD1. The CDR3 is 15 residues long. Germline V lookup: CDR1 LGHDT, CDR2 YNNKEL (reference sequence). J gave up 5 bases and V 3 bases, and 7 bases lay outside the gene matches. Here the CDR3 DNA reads TGTGCCAGCAGCCAGGTTGGGGGACAGGTAGATACGCAGTATTTT. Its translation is CASSQVGGQVDTQYF.

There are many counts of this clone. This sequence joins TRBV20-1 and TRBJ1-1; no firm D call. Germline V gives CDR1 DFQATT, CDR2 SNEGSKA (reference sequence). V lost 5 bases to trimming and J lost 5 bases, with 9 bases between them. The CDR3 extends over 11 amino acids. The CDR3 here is CSASTRTEAFF. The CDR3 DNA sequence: TGCAGTGCTTCTACCCGAACTGAAGCTTTCTTT.

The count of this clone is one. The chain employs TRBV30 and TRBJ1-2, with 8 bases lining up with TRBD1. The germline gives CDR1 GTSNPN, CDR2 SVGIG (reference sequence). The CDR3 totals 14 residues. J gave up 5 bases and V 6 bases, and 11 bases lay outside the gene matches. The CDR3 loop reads CACPTGGGRYGYTF. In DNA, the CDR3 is TGTGCCTGCCCCACAGGGGGGGGCAGGTATGGCTACACCTTC.

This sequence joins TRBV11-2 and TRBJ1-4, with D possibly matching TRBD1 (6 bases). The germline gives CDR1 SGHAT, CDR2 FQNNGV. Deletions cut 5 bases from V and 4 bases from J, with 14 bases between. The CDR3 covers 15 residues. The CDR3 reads CASSPTDRNNEKLFF. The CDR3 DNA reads TGTGCCAGCAGCCCCACCGACAGGAATAATGAAAAACTGTTTTTT.

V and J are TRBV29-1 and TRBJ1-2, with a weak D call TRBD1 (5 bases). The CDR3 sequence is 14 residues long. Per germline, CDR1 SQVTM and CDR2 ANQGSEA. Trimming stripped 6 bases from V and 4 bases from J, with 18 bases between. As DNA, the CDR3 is TGCAGCGTCGCGCGTGGGGGGAACCTCTATGGCTACACCTTC. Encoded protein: CSVARGGNLYGYTF.